These 21 T cell receptor beta chains were sequenced from one sample in a study of T cells in Graves' hyperthyroidism and ophthalmopathy. TCR beta CDR3 regions were amplified from RNA transcripts. The HTBI primer set served for first-round RT-PCR of the TCR CDR3. TCRdb ran MiXCR on the multiplex PCR reads and lists one entry per CDR3 protein. The table lists about 660,000 distinct CDR3 sequences, about 45% of them singletons. Source material: peripheral blood or thyroid tissue (not recorded which). Source of these receptors: an adult man with Graves' disease, either hyperthyroidism or ophthalmopathy (not recorded which).

This chain connects TRBV6-5 to TRBJ2-7; the match to TRBD2 covers 12 bases. Per germline, CDR1 MNHEY and CDR2 SVGAGI. V shed 8 bases, J shed 3 bases, and the junction held 8 bases outside the gene matches. The CDR3 covers 15 residues. The CDR3 here is CASGLTSGGLYEQYF. The CDR3, as DNA: TGTGCCAGCGGTTTGACTAGCGGGGGCCTCTACGAGCAGTACTTC.

The rearrangement links TRBV20-1 to TRBJ1-4, with a weak D call TRBD1 (5 bases). The CDR3 contains 14 residues. The V end lost 3 bases, the J end lost 4 bases, and 12 bases lay between the germline ends. Germline V gene lookup returns CDR1 DFQATT and CDR2 SNEGSKA (reference sequence). The CDR3 nucleotides are TGCAGTGCTAGCCAGCCTGGGGGTAATGAAAAACTGTTTTTT. Encoded protein: CSASQPGGNEKLFF.

This clonotype was counted many times. The chain recombines TRBV6-5 with TRBJ2-5; D is unresolved. V was trimmed by 0 bases and J by 1 base, leaving 0 bases between them. Germline values: CDR1 MNHEY, CDR2 SVGAGI. The CDR3 is made up of 12 amino acids. In DNA form, the CDR3 reads TGTGCCAGCAGTTACTCCCAAGAGACCCAGTACTTC. Its protein product is CASSYSQETQYF.

The chain has TRBV2 and TRBJ2-5; 11 bases line up with TRBD2. CDR1 is SNHLY and CDR2 is FYNNEI in the germline V gene. This CDR3 contains 16 residues. The V segment lost 6 bases and the J segment 2 bases; nucleotides outside the gene matches: 8. For the CDR3, the DNA is TGTGCCAGCAGCCCCAGACTAGCGGGGTCGCAAGAGACCCAGTACTTC. It is translated as CASSPRLAGSQETQYF.

This clonotype appeared a few times. This chain uses TRBV7-2 with TRBJ1-1; no clear D. V was shortened by 5 bases and J by 8 bases, with 12 bases between the two germline ends. Germline values: CDR1 SGHTA, CDR2 FQGNSA. CDR3 size: 12 residues. CDR3 in DNA: TGTGCCAGCAGCCCCGGTGGTAGGGAAGCTTTCTTT. Translating gives CASSPGGREAFF.

The V call is TRBV7-2, the J call TRBJ1-5, with TRBD1 matching 8 bases. CDR3 size: 16 residues. CDR1 is SGHTA and CDR2 is FQGNSA in the germline V gene. After removal of 5 bases from V and 6 bases from J, the junction contained 12 bases not matched to a gene. DNA for the CDR3: TGTGCCAGCAGCCAAGTTCTCAGGGGGCGAAGTCAGCCCCAGCATTTT. Residues: CASSQVLRGRSQPQHF.

V is TRBV12-3 or TRBV12-4 and J is TRBJ1-2; D not certain. This CDR3 has 13 amino acids. Between the trimmed V and J ends, which lost 1 base and 1 base, there was a span of 4 bases. The CDR3 sequence is CASSLGYNYGYTF. The CDR3 bases are TGTGCCAGCAGTTTAGGGTATAACTATGGCTACACCTTC.

This clonotype was detected ten times or more. The chain is built from TRBV11-3 and TRBJ1-6; the match to TRBD1 covers 7 bases. The germline V gene has CDR1 SGHNT and CDR2 YENEEA. The CDR3 extends over 17 amino acids. Unmatched junction bases numbered 11, after V lost 0 bases and J lost 9 bases. CDR3 DNA sequence: TGTGCCAGCAGCTTAGATCTGGGGACAGAGGGCAGTTCACCCCTCCACTTT. It translates to CASSLDLGTEGSSPLHF.

The chain links TRBV9 to TRBJ1-1; no clear D. Germline CDR1 is SGDLS and CDR2 is YYNGEE. The CDR3 spans 15 residues. The V end lost 0 bases, the J end lost 3 bases, and 12 bases lay between the germline ends. CDR3 residues: CASSVGPGWDTEAFF. The CDR3, as DNA: TGTGCCAGCAGCGTAGGCCCGGGTTGGGACACTGAAGCTTTCTTT.

This clonotype has a count of ten or more. J is TRBJ1-2 and V is TRBV12-3 or TRBV12-4, with D unclear. With 1 base removed from V and 3 bases from J, the gap between germline ends came to 3 bases. The CDR3 is 12 residues long. The CDR3 protein is CASSLEDYGYTF. The CDR3 DNA reads as TGTGCCAGCAGTTTAGAGGACTATGGCTACACCTTC.

The J gene is TRBJ1-5, the V gene TRBV4-3; 7 bases agree with TRBD1. Trimming at V came to 0 bases and at J to 5 bases, leaving 7 bases not matched to a gene. In germline, CDR1 is LGHNA, CDR2 YSLEER. This CDR3 has 16 amino acids. Here the CDR3 DNA reads TGCGCCAGCAGCCAAGAACCGGGACAGAGCTATCAGCCCCAGCATTTT. It translates to CASSQEPGQSYQPQHF.

This clonotype was counted many times. V usage is TRBV20-1 and J usage is TRBJ2-5, with 12 bases lining up with TRBD2. With V trimmed by 6 bases and J by 5 bases, 10 bases remained unmatched. Germline V lookup: CDR1 DFQATT, CDR2 SNEGSKA (reference sequence). This CDR3 contains 15 residues. CDR3 nucleotides: TGCAGTGCCCAGACTAGCGGGAGTCGAAGGGAGACCCAGTACTTC. Amino acid sequence: CSAQTSGSRRETQYF.

The sample holds many counts of this clonotype. The J gene is TRBJ1-1, the V gene TRBV14; D unclear. CDR1 and CDR2 (germline): SGHDN, FVKESK. Between the trimmed V and J ends, which lost 4 bases and 1 base, there was a span of 10 bases. The CDR3 spans 14 residues. The CDR3 loop is CASSPSPGNTEAFF. CDR3 DNA: TGTGCCAGCAGCCCCTCTCCGGGGAACACTGAAGCTTTCTTT.

The sample holds a few counts of this clonotype. This may stem from a read error, because a much larger clone lies one nucleotide away. The rearrangement links TRBV7-8 to TRBJ1-6, with a possible D match to TRBD1 (5 bases). This CDR3 has 15 amino acids. Germline CDR1 and CDR2: SGHVS and FQNEAQ. V was pared by 4 bases and J by 0 bases, with 7 bases between. The CDR3: CASSWGSSYNSPLHF. The CDR3 DNA reads as TGTGCCAGCAGCTGGGGGAGCTCCTATAATTCACCCCTCCACTTT.

The table lists this clonotype with many counts. The V call is TRBV10-3, the J call TRBJ1-1, with 7 bases fitting TRBD1. The ends lost 8 bases at V and 6 bases at J; junction bases unmatched: 9. The CDR3 runs 13 residues. Germline assignment: CDR1 ENHRY and CDR2 SYGVKD. The CDR3 loop is CAIGGGGGAEAFF. The CDR3 DNA follows: TGTGCCATCGGGGGAGGGGGCGGCGCTGAAGCTTTCTTT.

In the case of this clonotype: Mismatch with germline at one junction end may stem from a read error. V usage is TRBV10-3 and J usage is TRBJ1-2; unclear D gene. Germline V gene lookup returns CDR1 ENHRY and CDR2 SYGVKD. The CDR3 totals 14 residues. CDR3 region: CASSPVGPIYGYTF. In DNA, the CDR3 is TGTGCCAGCAGTCCCGTGGGCCCTATTTATGGCTACACCTTC.

This clonotype was seen a handful of times. The chain recombines TRBV7-2 with TRBJ2-7; possibly TRBD1 for D (6 bases). CDR1 is SGHTA, CDR2 FQGNSA, per germline. This CDR3 has 14 residues. V was cut by 5 bases and J by 3 bases, with 14 bases left in between. The DNA for the CDR3 is TGTGCCAGCAGCCAATCCGGGACACACTACGAGCAGTACTTC. This translates into CASSQSGTHYEQYF.

This sequence joins TRBV20-1 and TRBJ1-1; no clear D gene. The germline V gene encodes CDR1 DFQATT and CDR2 SNEGSKA (reference sequence). V lost 1 base to trimming and J lost 1 base, with 13 bases between them. The CDR3 length is 15 residues. CDR3 loop: CSARVQTYKNTEAFF. CDR3 in DNA: TGCAGTGCTAGAGTTCAGACCTACAAGAACACTGAAGCTTTCTTT.

The V call is TRBV7-8, the J call TRBJ1-1, with TRBD1 matching over 7 bases. The CDR3 has 13 residues. V lost 11 bases to trimming and J lost 4 bases; unmatched junction nucleotides: 10. Germline CDR1 SGHVS, CDR2 FQNEAQ. The CDR3 loop reads CAWSARQGTEAFF. Here the CDR3 DNA reads TGTGCCTGGAGTGCCCGACAGGGCACTGAAGCTTTCTTT.

This chain uses TRBV2 with TRBJ1-2, with D possibly matching TRBD1 (6 bases). Germline loops: CDR1 SNHLY, CDR2 FYNNEI. V lost 6 bases to trimming and J lost 8 bases, with 10 bases between them. CDR3 size: 11 residues. The CDR3 DNA is TGTGCCAGCAGACAGGGTTGGGGCTACACCTTC. This gives the protein CASRQGWGYTF.

This clonotype was detected a few times. The chain carries TRBV7-2 and TRBJ1-3; no clear D. Looked up from germline, CDR1 is SGHTA and CDR2 is FQGNSA. V gave up 1 base and J gave up 1 base, with 14 bases separating them. The CDR3 is made up of 17 amino acids. This chain's CDR3 is CASSLVVGIASGNTIYF. The DNA of the CDR3 is TGTGCCAGCAGCTTAGTCGTGGGGATCGCTTCTGGAAACACCATATATTTT.